The 19 T cell receptor beta chains given below trace back to one sample, sequenced in a study of CD8 T cells in ankylosing spondylitis. TCRdb re-called the 5' RACE reads with MiXCR, one entry per CDR3 protein. The sample yields 15,000 to 20,000 distinct CDR3 sequences, 8.2% seen once. Sequencing was performed on blood. Every receptor here comes from a male donor with ankylosing spondylitis or in good health (not recorded which).

This clonotype was found many times. The V gene is TRBV20-1, the J gene TRBJ2-3; D gene uncertain. Germline CDR1 is DFQATT and CDR2 is SNEGSKA (reference sequence). The CDR3 has 12 residues. The ends were cut back, 6 bases at V and 0 bases at J, with 7 bases in the middle. In DNA, the CDR3 is TGCAGTGCCATAGAGAGCACAGATACGCAGTATTTT. Translating gives CSAIESTDTQYF.

This clonotype was observed many times. The J gene is TRBJ1-1, the V gene TRBV12-3 or TRBV12-4; no definite D call. This CDR3 is 12 amino acids long. V was cut by 6 bases and J by 7 bases, with 12 bases left in between. CDR3 amino acids: CASSHPGSEAFF. DNA for the CDR3: TGTGCCAGCAGCCACCCGGGAAGTGAAGCTTTCTTT.

This clonotype was recorded many times. V usage is TRBV5-1 and J usage is TRBJ1-2; D might be TRBD1 (5 bases). Between the trimmed V and J ends, which lost 0 bases and 0 bases, there was a span of 9 bases. Per the germline V gene, CDR1 is SGHRS and CDR2 is YFSETQ. This CDR3 is built from 15 residues. CDR3 nucleotides: TGCGCCAGCAGCTTGGTTGCGGGGCCTAACTATGGCTACACCTTC. Its protein is CASSLVAGPNYGYTF.

This clonotype was detected many times. The chain couples TRBV5-1 to TRBJ2-1, with D perhaps matching TRBD1 or TRBD2 (5 bases each). In germline, CDR1 is SGHRS, CDR2 YFSETQ. Trimming left V 3 bases short and J 11 bases short, with 18 bases between. The CDR3 sequence is 14 residues long. CDR3 DNA sequence: TGCGCCAGCAGCTACGGGACCGGCGAAGACCAGCAGTTCTTC. Translating it yields CASSYGTGEDQQFF.

There are many counts of this clonotype. The chain is built from TRBV25-1 and TRBJ2-3, with 11 bases that match TRBD2. V lost 7 bases, J lost 3 bases, and 9 bases stayed unmatched. This CDR3 is built from 16 residues. Per the germline V gene, CDR1 is MGHDK and CDR2 is SYGVNS. CDR3 bases: TGTGCCAGCACAACGACTAGCGGGATAAGAACAGATACGCAGTATTTT. Amino acid sequence: CASTTTSGIRTDTQYF.

This clonotype occurred many times. The chain combines TRBV20-1 with TRBJ2-1; tentative D call: TRBD1 (5 bases). The germline V and J ends were trimmed by 5 bases and 9 bases, with 11 bases remaining between them. Germline loops: CDR1 DFQATT, CDR2 SNEGSKA (reference sequence). This CDR3 contains 11 residues. The CDR3 region is CSAYWGGEQFF. CDR3 DNA: TGCAGTGCTTATTGGGGCGGTGAGCAGTTCTTC.

In its sample, this clonotype was seen a few times. The chain joins TRBV11-2 to TRBJ2-5; no clear D. Deletions cut 0 bases from V and 4 bases from J, with 9 bases between. Germline CDR1 reads SGHAT; CDR2 reads FQNNGV. This CDR3 is built from 14 residues. The CDR3: CASSLDRSGETQYF. Written as DNA, the CDR3 is TGTGCCAGCAGCTTAGACCGGAGTGGAGAGACCCAGTACTTC.

This clonotype was detected many times. The rearrangement links TRBV12-3 or TRBV12-4 to TRBJ2-2, with 9 bases lining up with TRBD2. This CDR3 region has 16 residues. The ends lost 0 bases at V and 5 bases at J; junction bases unmatched: 4. The CDR3 DNA follows: TGTGCCAGCAGTTTAGCCAGCGGGGGGCGGACCGGGGAGCTGTTTTTT. Its protein product is CASSLASGGRTGELFF.

This clonotype has at least ten counts. The chain combines TRBV20-1 with TRBJ2-1; 13 bases match TRBD2. Germline V gives CDR1 DFQATT, CDR2 SNEGSKA (reference sequence). The CDR3 has 16 amino acids. V shed 1 base, J shed 8 bases, and the junction held 8 bases outside the gene matches. CDR3 sequence: CSARAPLAGGSDEQFF. In DNA form, the CDR3 reads TGCAGTGCTAGAGCCCCACTAGCGGGGGGGAGCGATGAGCAGTTCTTC.

This chain joins TRBV6-2 or TRBV6-3 and TRBJ2-2, with D possibly matching TRBD2 (6 bases). The CDR3 covers 16 residues. The V end lost 7 bases, the J end lost 0 bases, and 15 bases lay between the germline ends. Germline V gene data show CDR1 as MNHEY and CDR2 as SVGEGT. For the CDR3, the DNA is TGTGCCAGCACCCCTGCCGGGGGAGCGAACACCGGGGAGCTGTTTTTT. It translates to CASTPAGGANTGELFF.

This clonotype was observed at least ten times. This rearrangement joins TRBV5-1 to TRBJ2-2, with D perhaps TRBD1 (6 bases). The CDR3 spans 16 residues. Germline CDR1 is SGHRS and CDR2 is YFSETQ. V lost 4 bases, J lost 2 bases, and 15 bases lay in between. This CDR3 is CASSRMPGQNTGELFF. The DNA of the CDR3 is TGCGCCAGCAGCCGAATGCCGGGACAAAACACCGGGGAGCTGTTTTTT.

This clonotype has just a few counts. This sequence joins TRBV7-3 and TRBJ2-3; a weak D match, TRBD2 (6 bases). The CDR3 has 14 amino acids. The V end lost 4 bases, the J end lost 4 bases, and 12 bases lay between the germline ends. Germline CDR1 SGHTA, CDR2 FQGTGA. DNA of the CDR3: TGTGCCAGCAGCTCGGGACTGCGGGCAGATACGCAGTATTTT. Encoded protein: CASSSGLRADTQYF. Full variable domain (missing parts from reference TRBV7-3 and TRBJ2-3): GAGVSQTPSNKVTEKGKYVELRCDPISGHTALYWYRQSLGQGPEFLIYFQGTGAADDSGLPNDRFFAVRPEGSVSTLKIQRTERGDSAVYLCASSSGLRADTQYFGPGTRLTVL.

This chain uses TRBV12-3 or TRBV12-4 with TRBJ2-2, with D possibly matching TRBD1 (6 bases). The CDR3 has 13 residues. Trimming left V 6 bases short and J 5 bases short, with 10 bases between. CDR3 region: CASREQGTGELFF. CDR3 DNA sequence: TGTGCCAGCAGAGAACAGGGAACCGGGGAGCTGTTTTTT.

This clonotype was found many times. The V call is TRBV7-2, the J call TRBJ2-2; D uncertain. Deletions cut 1 base from V and 0 bases from J, with 21 bases between. Germline CDR1 and CDR2: SGHTA and FQGNSA. This CDR3 has 20 residues. CDR3 sequence (DNA): TGTGCCAGCAGCTTAGTTCGAATTTCCTATTCGTTCGCGAACACCGGGGAGCTGTTTTTT. Translated, it gives CASSLVRISYSFANTGELFF. The full variable domain, with the rest looked up from reference TRBV7-2 and TRBJ2-2, is GAGVSQSPSNKVTEKGKDVELRCDPISGHTALYWYRQSLGQGLEFLIYFQGNSAPDKSGLPSDRFSAERTGGSVSTLTIQRTQQEDSAVYLCASSLVRISYSFANTGELFFGEGSRLTVL.

In this sample, this clonotype turned up many times. CDR3 sequence reads: CASSRPQDDFSTDTQYF. The DNA for the CDR3 is TGTGCCAGCAGTCGTCCTCAGGATGATTTTAGCACAGATACGCAGTATTTT. V gene TRBV28 combines with J gene TRBJ2-3; D is ambiguous. The length of the CDR3 is 17 residues. V was pared by 5 bases and J by 0 bases, with 18 bases between. CDR1 MDHEN and CDR2 SYDVKM come from the germline V gene.

This clonotype was seen a handful of times. The V call is TRBV4-3, the J call TRBJ1-1, with D unresolved. Trimming cost V 1 base and J 3 bases, with 6 bases left between them. The CDR3 runs 13 residues. Looked up from germline, CDR1 is LGHNA and CDR2 is YSLEER. CDR3 protein: CASSQGKHTEAFF. The CDR3 nucleotides read TGCGCCAGCAGCCAAGGGAAGCACACTGAAGCTTTCTTT.

This clonotype was observed many times. The chain is built from TRBV4-3 and TRBJ2-3; TRBD2 is a possible D gene (5 bases). Germline loops: CDR1 LGHNA, CDR2 YSLEER. The V end was cut by 4 bases, the J end by 4 bases, with 15 bases between. The CDR3 length is 15 residues. The CDR3, as DNA: TGCGCCAGCAGCCCGAGGGCGGTTTATGCAGATACGCAGTATTTT. Protein product: CASSPRAVYADTQYF.

This clonotype is medium-sized within its sample. Here the CDR3 reads CASRKQGTVYEQYV. The DNA for the CDR3 is TGTGCCAGCAGGAAACAGGGCACCGTCTACGAGCAGTACGTC. The chain has TRBV28 and TRBJ2-7; D possibly corresponds to TRBD1 (6 bases). Per the germline V gene, CDR1 is MDHEN and CDR2 is SYDVKM. This CDR3 region has 14 residues. Trimming stripped 6 bases from V and 3 bases from J, with 15 bases between.

This clonotype was seen at least ten times. J is TRBJ2-1 and V is TRBV28, with D unclear. Per the germline V gene, CDR1 is MDHEN and CDR2 is SYDVKM. Deletions cut 5 bases from V and 7 bases from J, with 9 bases between. This CDR3 has 12 residues. The CDR3 DNA is TGTGCCAGCAGTCCACACAGAAATGAGCAGTTCTTC. Its translation is CASSPHRNEQFF.